Listed here is a single T cell receptor beta chain. The record originates from a study of T cells expressing NK-cell markers. Template switching by 5'RACE with UMIs generated the TCR beta cDNA. For each CDR3 protein, TCRdb gives one entry from its re-call of the 5' RACE reads, without DNA. The specimen's table records about 540,000 distinct CDR3 sequences. Germline V gene lookup returns CDR1 MGHRA and CDR2 YSYEKL. This CDR3 has 14 amino acids. The gene calls are TRBV4-1 and TRBJ2-1; the TRBD1 assignment by TCRdb is unverifiable without DNA. This receptor was taken from a young man in good health. Sequencing was performed on blood T cells: a sorted CD56 or NKG2C T cell subset, CD4+ or CD8+ T cells, or bulk PBMC T cells (not recorded which). The CDR3 protein is CASRGEEGANEQFF.